This T cell receptor (beta chain) was recovered during a study of T cell responses to AZD1222 COVID-19 vaccine. The study, taken as a whole, reports: The study identified only six AZD1222 recipients as seropositive at baseline. Dominant at 160-218 and 743-854, vaccine-associated CD4 TCRs also spanned spike. The reported proportion of spike-specific TCRs targeting unmutated variant regions was nearly half. Spike-specific TCR breadth and depth went up after people got two AZD1222 doses.

CDR3 length equals 14 residues. V was cut by 1 base and J by 3 bases, with 6 bases left in between. Germline CDR1 reads LGHDT; CDR2 reads YNNKEL (reference sequence). In regard to this clone: Its matching antigen is unknown.

Clones were sequenced by immunoSEQ multiplex PCR, and TCRdb holds only the in-frame ones, with some missing. The sample holds about 34,000 clones; 75% to 85% are singletons and the top ten take about 4.5%. The chain carries TRBV3-1 (or the pseudogene TRBV3-2) and TRBJ2-2, with D possibly being TRBD1 (5 bases). This material consisted of peripheral blood, taken 28 days after the second AZD1222 dose. The TCR sequence derives from an adult who received the AZD1222 COVID-19 vaccine. Here the CDR3 DNA reads TGTGCCAGCAGCCAAGGGGGCCACACCGGGGAGCTGTTTTTT. Amino acids: CASSQGGHTGELFF.